This T cell receptor beta chain was retrieved from a study of spatial heterogeneity in lung cancer. Overall study: At a median of about 22 months after resection, follow-up PBMC samples were sequenced when available.

CDR1 and CDR2 from the germline V gene are DFQATT and SNEGSKA (reference sequence). Trimming at V came to 0 bases and at J to 5 bases, leaving 11 bases not matched to a gene. This CDR3 has 16 amino acids. The sample holds many counts of this clonotype. TCRdb re-called the 5' RACE reads with MiXCR, one entry per CDR3 protein. The profile covers more than 95,000 distinct CDR3 sequences, with more than 9% appearing a single time and over 15% taken by the ten largest. Stated time point: blood at routine non-recurrence follow-up after resection. Whole RNA was taken from tumor, nontumor lung or frozen PBMC; it was then sequenced unsorted.

Sequenced material: PBMCs, taken at follow-up. This chain connects TRBV20-1 to TRBJ2-5, with 8 nucleotides matching TRBD2. The receptor comes from a male donor with early-stage non-small cell lung cancer. CDR3 DNA sequence: TGCAGTGCTAGAGACCCGGGGGGGCCCGCGATGGAGACCCAGTACTTC. Its translation: CSARDPGGPAMETQYF.